This T cell receptor beta chain was sequenced in a study of blood T cell repertoires in COVID-19. This CDR3 is 14 amino acids long. Germline V gives CDR1 SGHVS, CDR2 FQNEAQ. The V end lost 2 bases, the J end lost 6 bases, and 12 bases lay between the germline ends. Participant age was about 18 to 100 years, and participants resided in about two dozen US areas. Libraries were prepared by immunoSEQ multiplex PCR; TCRdb keeps only in-frame clonotypes and omits some of them. Of about 360,000 clones listed, 88% are singletons. Specimen: PBMCs or T cells enriched from blood (not recorded which). This chain uses TRBV7-8 with TRBJ2-3, with D unresolved. The clonotype comes from a woman aged 40 to 49 with acute COVID-19. CDR3 DNA sequence: TGTGCCAGCAGCTTACGCCTCTGGCAGGATACGCAGTATTTT. Protein: CASSLRLWQDTQYF.